Following are 18 T cell receptor beta chains from one sample sequenced in a study of T-cell reconstitution after alpha-beta-depleted transplantation in children. Unique molecular identifiers featured in how the TCRbeta library was prepared. MiXCR, applied by TCRdb to the PCR reads, yields one record per CDR3 protein. The data contain about 4,000 distinct CDR3 sequences, roughly a quarter of them singletons. The specimen was PBMCs, mostly from graft donor cells, collected 60 days after TCRalphabeta/CD19-depleted stem cell transplant. The origin of the receptors is a boy in the first two years of life who had a stem cell transplant for acute myeloid leukemia, so the T cells may come from the graft donor.

The chain carries TRBV20-1 and TRBJ1-1; D perhaps matches TRBD1 (5 bases). V lost 3 bases and J lost 5, with 13 bases in between. Germline loops: CDR1 DFQATT, CDR2 SNEGSKA (reference sequence). The CDR3 length is 13 residues. This CDR3 is CSARDLSGTEAFF. CDR3 nucleotides: TGCAGTGCTAGGGACCTTTCAGGGACTGAAGCTTTCTTT.

This clonotype was seen many times. The chain carries TRBV6-5 and TRBJ1-3; TRBD1 is a possible D gene (5 bases). Per germline, CDR1 MNHEY and CDR2 SVGAGI. The V end was cut by 6 bases, the J end by 4 bases, with 19 bases between. This CDR3 contains 16 residues. In DNA form, the CDR3 reads TGTGCCAGCAGAGCCCCAGGGAGGTTGGAAGGAAACACCATATATTTT. Translating it yields CASRAPGRLEGNTIYF.

This clonotype was recorded at least ten times. In nucleotides, the CDR3 is TGTGCCAGCAGCTTAGACATTGACACTGAAGCTTTCTTT. Residues: CASSLDIDTEAFF. V gene TRBV11-3 combines with J gene TRBJ1-1, with D hard to call. This CDR3 comprises 13 residues. Germline loops: CDR1 SGHNT, CDR2 YENEEA. Trimming left V 0 bases short and J 3 bases short, with 5 bases between. Full variable domain (rest looked up from reference TRBV11-3 and TRBJ1-1): EAGVVQSPRYKIIEKKQPVAFWCNPISGHNTLYWYLQNLGQGPELLIRYENEEAVDDSQLPKDRFSAERLKGVDSTLKIQPAELGDSAVYLCASSLDIDTEAFFGQGTRLTVV.

This clonotype is categorized as medium-sized. This chain uses TRBV5-1 with TRBJ2-4; D not resolved. The CDR3 covers 12 residues. V was pared by 5 bases and J by 7 bases, with 10 bases between. CDR1 and CDR2 from the germline V gene are SGHRS and YFSETQ. The CDR3 loop is CASSSDWNIQYF. Written as DNA, the CDR3 is TGCGCCAGCAGTTCGGATTGGAACATTCAGTACTTC.

At least ten counts were recorded for this clonotype. This rearrangement joins TRBV25-1 to TRBJ2-3; a possible D gene is TRBD1 (6 bases). V was trimmed by 1 base and J by 0 bases, leaving 11 bases between them. The CDR3 contains 16 residues. Germline loops: CDR1 MGHDK, CDR2 SYGVNS. This CDR3 reads CASSEFGQGSTDTQYF. As DNA, the CDR3 is TGTGCCAGCAGTGAATTCGGGCAGGGGAGCACAGATACGCAGTATTTT.

By its share, this clonotype is medium-sized. This chain connects TRBV7-9 to TRBJ1-1, with 7 positions matching TRBD1. CDR3 length: 14 residues. Germline V gene lookup returns CDR1 SEHNR and CDR2 FQNEAQ (reference sequence). V was pared by 3 bases and J by 1 base, with 2 bases of the junction left unmatched. CDR3 coding DNA: TGTGCCAGCAGCTTTGGGACAGAGAACACTGAAGCTTTCTTT. Protein: CASSFGTENTEAFF.

This clonotype rates as medium-sized. V is TRBV20-1 and J is TRBJ2-7, with D perhaps matching TRBD1 (6 bases). V was pared by 5 bases and J by 7 bases, with 12 bases between. CDR3 length: 11 amino acids. Germline V gene lookup returns CDR1 DFQATT and CDR2 SNEGSKA (reference sequence). CDR3 in DNA: TGCAGTGCTTCTAACAGGGAAGAGCAGTACTTC. Translating it yields CSASNREEQYF.

Many counts were recorded for this clonotype. The CDR3, as DNA: TGTGCCAGCAGCCGGGACAGGGGGAGCTCACCCCTCCACTTT. Translated, it gives CASSRDRGSSPLHF. This rearrangement joins TRBV6-2 or TRBV6-3 to TRBJ1-6; 11 bases are a match to TRBD1. CDR3 length: 14 amino acids. Germline assignment: CDR1 MNHEY and CDR2 SVGEGT. Trimming at V came to 6 bases and at J to 10 bases, leaving 5 bases not matched to a gene.

Many counts were recorded for this clonotype. The chain couples TRBV7-9 to TRBJ2-2; D possibly matches TRBD1 or TRBD2 (6 bases each). The germline V gene has CDR1 SEHNR and CDR2 FQNEAQ (reference sequence). V lost 4 bases to trimming and J lost 6 bases, with 15 bases between them. This CDR3 contains 15 residues. CDR3 region: CASSSSQGLSGELFF. The CDR3 nucleotides are TGTGCCAGCAGCTCCTCACAGGGACTCTCCGGGGAGCTGTTTTTT.

This clonotype rates as medium-sized. The V gene is TRBV2, the J gene TRBJ1-5; D possibly corresponds to TRBD1 (5 bases). V lost 5 bases, J lost 2 bases, and 10 bases lay in between. The germline CDR1 and CDR2 sequences are SNHLY and FYNNEI. The length of the CDR3 is 14 residues. The CDR3 reads CASSFQGGNQPQHF. CDR3 bases: TGTGCCAGCAGTTTCCAGGGAGGCAATCAGCCCCAGCATTTT.

This clonotype was seen many times. The rearrangement links TRBV6-5 to TRBJ1-2; D is ambiguous. V lost 6 bases and J lost 7, with 12 bases in between. Germline V gene sequence: CDR1 MNHEY, CDR2 SVGAGI. The CDR3 sequence is 12 residues long. The CDR3: CASSPSDAGYTF. The CDR3 region has the DNA TGTGCCAGCAGCCCGAGCGATGCTGGCTACACCTTC.

This clonotype was recorded many times. The chain recombines TRBV6-5 with TRBJ2-7, with 10 bases matching TRBD1. Germline assignment: CDR1 MNHEY and CDR2 SVGAGI. This CDR3 has 14 amino acids. V was pared by 6 bases and J by 6 bases, with 8 bases of the junction left unmatched. This chain's CDR3 is CASRPTGGAGEQYF. CDR3 DNA: TGTGCCAGCAGACCGACAGGGGGCGCGGGCGAGCAGTACTTC.

This clonotype qualifies as medium-sized. This sequence joins TRBV5-1 and TRBJ1-6; 9 nucleotides match TRBD1. There are 14 residues in the CDR3. The germline CDR1 and CDR2 sequences are SGHRS and YFSETQ. The J segment lost 8 bases and the V segment lost 4 bases, leaving 4 bases of the junction unmatched. The CDR3 DNA reads as TGCGCCAGCAGCGGGACAGGGAGGTATTCACCCCTCCACTTT. Its protein is CASSGTGRYSPLHF.

This clonotype was detected many times. The chain recombines TRBV7-9 with TRBJ2-5, with TRBD2 identical over 8 bases. Germline V CDR1 and CDR2: SEHNR, FQNEAQ (reference sequence). The junction had 16 bases not matched to a gene; V was cut back by 3 bases and J by 1 base. CDR3 length equals 19 residues. CDR3 DNA sequence: TGTGCCAGCAGCTTCCAAGGGCTAGCGGGCGCTCCGGGCCAAGAGACCCAGTACTTC. Residues: CASSFQGLAGAPGQETQYF.

V gene TRBV5-6 combines with J gene TRBJ2-3; D possibly corresponds to TRBD2 (6 bases). Trimming shortened V by 9 bases and J by 5 bases, and 25 bases separated the two germline ends. This CDR3 spans 16 amino acids. CDR1 and CDR2 (germline): SGHDT, YYEEEE. CDR3 nucleotides: TGTGCCATGACCCCCCGGGTCGGGGGTTGGGGAGATACGCAGTATTTT. This encodes CAMTPRVGGWGDTQYF.

This clonotype has at least ten counts. J is TRBJ2-5 and V is TRBV5-1, with 9 bases lining up with TRBD1. This CDR3 has 14 amino acids. V lost 5 bases and J lost 2; bases outside the gene matches: 4. Looked up from germline, CDR1 is SGHRS and CDR2 is YFSETQ. CDR3 loop: CASSSGQGQETQYF. In nucleotides, the CDR3 is TGCGCCAGCAGTTCCGGACAGGGGCAAGAGACCCAGTACTTC.

This clonotype was detected many times. This chain links TRBV2 with TRBJ2-1; 11 bases are a match to TRBD2. The CDR3 sequence is 16 residues long. The V and J ends lost 6 bases and 6 bases, in that order; junction bases with no gene match: 10. The V gene's germline CDR1 is SNHLY and CDR2 FYNNEI. The CDR3 bases are TGTGCCAGCAGGTCGTTTAGCGGGGGGGCCCTCAATGAGCAGTTCTTC. It yields the protein CASRSFSGGALNEQFF.

This clonotype was seen a few times. The chain uses TRBV1 and TRBJ2-5; the DNA was not used to check the table's D call, TRBD2. TRBV1 is reported as a pseudogene. The CDR3 spans 19 residues. CDR3 in amino acids: CTSSHKLAGTSGCQETQYF. The CDR3 nucleotides read TGCACCAGCAGCCATAAACTTGCCGGGACTAGCGGTTGTCAAGAGACCCAGTACTTC.